A single sample gave rise to the 30 T cell receptor beta chains below, sequenced in a study of T-cell reconstitution after alpha-beta-depleted transplantation in children. Unique molecular identifiers featured in how the TCRbeta library was prepared. One entry per CDR3 protein results from TCRdb running MiXCR on the PCR reads. Of 250,000 to 400,000 distinct CDR3 sequences in the sample, 20% to 30% were seen once. Sequenced material: PBMCs, mostly from graft donor cells, taken 180 days after TCRalphabeta/CD19-depleted stem cell transplant. These receptors all stem from a male patient younger than 18 who had a stem cell transplant for acute lymphoblastic leukemia, so the T cells may come from the graft donor.

In its sample, this clonotype was seen a few times. V is TRBV7-9 and J is TRBJ2-1; 8 bases agree with TRBD2. V shed 5 bases and J 0 bases; nucleotides not matched to a gene: 3. There are 15 residues in the CDR3. Germline CDR1 SEHNR, CDR2 FQNEAQ (reference sequence). The CDR3 loop is CASSASGSSYNEQFF. The CDR3 nucleotides are TGTGCCAGCAGCGCGAGCGGGAGCTCCTACAATGAGCAGTTCTTC. Combining the CDR3 with reference TRBV7-9 and TRBJ2-1 gives the whole variable domain DTGVSQNPRHKITKRGQNVTFRCDPISEHNRLYWYRQTLGQGPEFLTYFQNEAQLEKSRLLSDRFSAERPKGSFSTLEIQRTEQGDSAMYLCASSASGSSYNEQFFGPGTRLTVL.

A few counts support this clonotype. The genes are TRBV15 and TRBJ2-1, with D possibly called TRBD1 or TRBD2 (5 bases each). The ends were cut back, 3 bases at V and 10 bases at J, with 19 bases in the middle. Germline values: CDR1 LNHNV, CDR2 YYDKDF (reference sequence). This CDR3 is built from 15 residues. CDR3 coding DNA: TGTGCCACCAGCAGCGGAGTACGGGGCACACCGGAGCAGTTCTTC. Its translation is CATSSGVRGTPEQFF.

The chain uses TRBV10-3 and TRBJ1-2, with unresolved D. This CDR3 has 11 amino acids. The V end lost 2 bases, the J end lost 8 bases, and 6 bases lay between the germline ends. Germline CDR1 and CDR2: ENHRY and SYGVKD. The chain's CDR3 is CAISEGRGYTF. The DNA for the CDR3 is TGTGCCATCAGTGAGGGTCGGGGCTACACCTTC.

DNA of the CDR3: TGTGCCAGCAGCCCTCAATTTGGGACAGGGACCCGCCGGGAGCTGTTTTTT. The encoded protein is CASSPQFGTGTRRELFF. The gene calls are TRBV13 and TRBJ2-2; 9 bases fit TRBD1. This CDR3 is built from 17 residues. CDR1 is PRHDT and CDR2 is FYEKMQ in the germline V gene (reference sequence). With 5 bases clipped from V and 9 bases from J, the junction kept 16 bases outside the gene matches.

This clonotype showed up just a few times. The V gene is TRBV5-1, the J gene TRBJ2-5, with 9 bases identical to TRBD2. CDR1 and CDR2 (germline): SGHRS, YFSETQ. The ends lost 5 bases at V and 2 bases at J; junction bases unmatched: 4. This CDR3 spans 14 amino acids. The CDR3 protein is CASRGGRAQETQYF. In DNA form, the CDR3 reads TGCGCCAGCAGGGGCGGGAGGGCACAAGAGACCCAGTACTTC.

In its sample, this clonotype was seen a few times. This chain joins TRBV28 and TRBJ2-4; possibly TRBD2 for D (7 bases). Trimming shortened V by 2 bases and J by 8 bases, and 13 bases separated the two germline ends. Germline CDR1 and CDR2: MDHEN and SYDVKM. The CDR3 is 14 amino acids. CDR3 bases: TGTGCCAGCAGTTTAGGGGGGGCGCAAGACATTCAGTACTTC. It codes for CASSLGGAQDIQYF.

This chain links TRBV20-1 with TRBJ1-1, with no clear D. The CDR3 sequence is 14 residues long. Germline lookup yields CDR1 DFQATT and CDR2 SNEGSKA (reference sequence). The V end was cut by 3 bases, the J end by 9 bases, with 20 bases between. This CDR3 reads CSASQPTPPRKAFF. Written as DNA, the CDR3 is TGCAGTGCTAGTCAGCCGACCCCTCCCCGGAAAGCTTTCTTT.

J is TRBJ1-2 and V is TRBV3-1; a weak D match, TRBD1 (6 bases). Trimming stripped 0 bases from V and 0 bases from J, with 8 bases between. Per the germline V gene, CDR1 is LGHDT and CDR2 is YNNKEL (reference sequence). The CDR3 extends over 15 amino acids. The CDR3 protein is CASSQEGGPNYGYTF. For the CDR3, the DNA is TGTGCCAGCAGCCAAGAGGGGGGCCCTAACTATGGCTACACCTTC.

This clonotype has just a few counts. CDR3 amino acids: CASSLGLAGGVYEQYF. CDR3 bases: TGCGCCAGCAGCTTGGGACTAGCGGGAGGGGTCTACGAGCAGTACTTC. This chain uses TRBV5-1 with TRBJ2-7, with 14 bases matching TRBD2. V was pared by 0 bases and J by 3 bases, with 2 bases of the junction left unmatched. The CDR3 extends over 16 amino acids. Germline V lookup: CDR1 SGHRS, CDR2 YFSETQ. The full variable domain, rest sourced from reference TRBV5-1 and TRBJ2-7, is KAGVTQTPRYLIKTRGQQVTLSCSPISGHRSVSWYQQTPGQGLQFLFEYFSETQRNKGNFPGRFSGRQFSNSRSEMNVSTLELGDSALYLCASSLGLAGGVYEQYFGPGTRLTVT.

The chain links TRBV9 to TRBJ2-1; no clear D gene. The CDR3 runs 17 residues. Looked up from germline, CDR1 is SGDLS and CDR2 is YYNGEE. V gave up 3 bases and J gave up 2 bases, with 18 bases separating them. As DNA, the CDR3 is TGTGCCAGCAGCGCCGAGCCTACGTCTGGGGCCTACAATGAGCAGTTCTTC. Amino acids: CASSAEPTSGAYNEQFF.

This clonotype was seen more than once but under ten times. The chain recombines TRBV24-1 with TRBJ2-7; D remains ambiguous. Germline assignment: CDR1 KGHDR and CDR2 SFDVKD. V was shortened by 0 bases and J by 2 bases, with 10 bases between the two germline ends. This CDR3 spans 15 amino acids. CDR3 loop: CATSDLYGRAYEQYF. The CDR3 nucleotides read TGTGCCACCAGTGATTTGTACGGACGGGCCTACGAGCAGTACTTC.

This clonotype was picked up a small number of times. The gene calls are TRBV4-1 and TRBJ2-3; no definite D call. This CDR3 is built from 15 residues. V dropped 2 bases and J dropped 3 bases, with 12 bases sitting between them. The germline gives CDR1 MGHRA, CDR2 YSYEKL. For the CDR3, the DNA is TGCGCCAGCAGCCAAATAGGGCATTCTACAGATACGCAGTATTTT. Translating it yields CASSQIGHSTDTQYF.

This chain's CDR3 is CASSLTRGDYNEQFF. The CDR3 DNA reads TGTGCCAGCAGCTTAACTCGGGGGGATTACAATGAGCAGTTCTTC. The chain employs TRBV7-9 and TRBJ2-1; 7 bases line up with TRBD2. Trimming at V came to 2 bases and at J to 4 bases, leaving 5 bases not matched to a gene. The CDR3 length is 15 residues. Germline CDR1 is SEHNR and CDR2 is FQNEAQ (reference sequence). Together with reference TRBV7-9 and TRBJ2-1, the CDR3 gives the full variable domain: DTGVSQNPRHKITKRGQNVTFRCDPISEHNRLYWYRQTLGQGPEFLTYFQNEAQLEKSRLLSDRFSAERPKGSFSTLEIQRTEQGDSAMYLCASSLTRGDYNEQFFGPGTRLTVL.

This clonotype was detected only a few times. V and J are TRBV29-1 and TRBJ1-4; TRBD1 matches 8 bases. CDR1 and CDR2 (germline): SQVTM, ANQGSEA. This CDR3 region has 14 residues. Losses at the gene ends were 7 bases for V and 4 bases for J; bases not matched to a gene: 8. The CDR3 region is CSAFGGQVNEKLFF. CDR3 bases: TGCAGCGCCTTCGGGGGACAGGTTAATGAAAAACTGTTTTTT.

The chain carries TRBV7-2 and TRBJ2-2, with D maybe TRBD1 (5 bases). Per the germline V gene, CDR1 is SGHTA and CDR2 is FQGNSA. V was shortened by 5 bases and J by 6 bases, with 19 bases between the two germline ends. The CDR3 is 16 residues long. CDR3 sequence reads: CASSPGSRLSAGELFF. Written as DNA, the CDR3 is TGTGCCAGCAGCCCAGGGTCGCGGTTATCCGCCGGGGAGCTGTTTTTT. The full variable domain, its missing parts supplied by reference TRBV7-2 and TRBJ2-2, is GAGVSQSPSNKVTEKGKDVELRCDPISGHTALYWYRQSLGQGLEFLIYFQGNSAPDKSGLPSDRFSAERTGGSVSTLTIQRTQQEDSAVYLCASSPGSRLSAGELFFGEGSRLTVL.

This clonotype was detected only a few times. The chain combines TRBV6-1 with TRBJ2-1; no clear D gene. Per germline, CDR1 MNHNS and CDR2 SASEGT. The CDR3 length is 14 residues. Trimming took off 6 bases at V and 6 bases at J, with 15 bases between the two ends. CDR3 in DNA: TGTGCCAGCAGGCCCCCAGAGGTCCCCAATGAGCAGTTCTTC. It translates to CASRPPEVPNEQFF.

The rearrangement uses TRBV12-3 or TRBV12-4 and TRBJ2-3; tentative D call: TRBD1 (5 bases). V was clipped by 2 bases and J by 2 bases, with 11 bases between them. The CDR3 consists of 15 residues. The DNA of the CDR3 is TGTGCCAGCAGTTTATTCCCAGGGATCACAGATACGCAGTATTTT. It encodes CASSLFPGITDTQYF.

The V gene is TRBV19, the J gene TRBJ2-3; no reliable D call. The CDR3 contains 10 residues. V lost 10 bases to trimming and J lost 6 bases, with 8 bases between them. Germline-derived CDR1 and CDR2 are LNHDA and SQIVND (reference sequence). Here the CDR3 DNA reads TGTGCCACCGCTTGGGATACGCAGTATTTT. Protein product: CATAWDTQYF.

J is TRBJ2-2 and V is TRBV14; either TRBD1 or TRBD2 may supply D (6 bases each). The CDR3 is made up of 16 amino acids. Germline CDR1 reads SGHDN; CDR2 reads FVKESK. Trimming took off 7 bases at V and 3 bases at J, with 18 bases between the two ends. The CDR3, as DNA: TGTGCCAGCACCCGACCGGGGGCTATAGACACCGGGGAGCTGTTTTTT. This translates into CASTRPGAIDTGELFF.

This clonotype was seen only a few times. J is TRBJ2-1 and V is TRBV27; a weak D match, TRBD2 (5 bases). The CDR3 has 16 residues. The V and J ends lost 4 bases and 6 bases respectively, with 19 bases between them. Per germline, CDR1 MNHEY and CDR2 SMNVEV (reference sequence). CDR3 residues: CASSSSQWTEANEQFF. CDR3 bases: TGTGCCAGCAGTTCCTCACAGTGGACTGAGGCCAATGAGCAGTTCTTC.

J is TRBJ2-2 and V is TRBV7-9; TRBD2 agrees at 14 bases. Germline CDR1 and CDR2: SEHNR and FQNEAQ (reference sequence). The CDR3 has 16 amino acids. V lost 3 bases and J lost 7; bases outside the gene matches: 4. The CDR3 loop reads CASSLGLAGDGGELFF. CDR3 bases: TGTGCCAGCAGCTTGGGACTAGCGGGAGATGGCGGGGAGCTGTTTTTT. Full variable domain (missing parts from reference TRBV7-9 and TRBJ2-2): DTGVSQNPRHKITKRGQNVTFRCDPISEHNRLYWYRQTLGQGPEFLTYFQNEAQLEKSRLLSDRFSAERPKGSFSTLEIQRTEQGDSAMYLCASSLGLAGDGGELFFGEGSRLTVL.

This clonotype was recorded a few times. An end of the junction does not agree with germline; a read error may underlie this. V usage is TRBV24-1 and J usage is TRBJ2-1; D may be TRBD2 (6 bases). The germline gives CDR1 KGHDR, CDR2 SFDVKD. The CDR3 spans 13 residues. CDR3 sequence reads: CPRQGGSYNEQFF. The CDR3 DNA reads TGCCCTAGGCAGGGAGGCTCCTACAATGAGCAGTTCTTC.

This clonotype has only a few counts. The V and J genes are TRBV12-3 or TRBV12-4 and TRBJ2-1; TRBD1 might be the D (6 bases). The CDR3 runs 14 residues. The V end lost 6 bases, the J end lost 5 bases, and 14 bases lay between the germline ends. This chain's CDR3 is CASRRTDPNNEQFF. The CDR3 nucleotides are TGTGCCAGCAGGAGGACAGATCCAAACAATGAGCAGTTCTTC.

The chain carries TRBV7-3 and TRBJ2-3; 8 bases align to TRBD2. Germline CDR1 and CDR2: SGHTA and FQGTGA. Germline trimming cut 5 bases from V and 2 bases from J; bases unmatched to any gene: 3. The CDR3 has 14 residues. In DNA, the CDR3 is TGTGCCAGCAGCGTTAGCGGGGCCACAGATACGCAGTATTTT. The encoded protein is CASSVSGATDTQYF.

Details on this clonotype: This may come from a read error, since a much larger clone is one base off. The chain is built from TRBV7-9 and TRBJ2-5; a possible D gene is TRBD1 (5 bases). Germline CDR1 and CDR2: SEHNR and FQNEAQ (reference sequence). The CDR3 has 15 amino acids. The CDR3 region has the DNA TGTGCCAGCAGCTTAGGCACCAGGGTGAAAGAGACCCAGAACTTC. It encodes CASSLGTRVKETQNF. Looking up the rest from reference TRBV7-9 and TRBJ2-5 gives the full variable domain: DTGVSQNPRHKITKRGQNVTFRCDPISEHNRLYWYRQTLGQGPEFLTYFQNEAQLEKSRLLSDRFSAERPKGSFSTLEIQRTEQGDSAMYLCASSLGTRVKETQNFGPGTRLLVL.

This clonotype was seen more than once but under ten times. The chain recombines TRBV7-3 with TRBJ1-1; D possibly corresponds to TRBD1 (5 bases). Germline CDR1 SGHTA, CDR2 FQGTGA. There are 14 residues in the CDR3. V gave up 5 bases and J gave up 2 bases, with 12 bases separating them. The CDR3 DNA sequence: TGTGCCAGCAGCCCGGGGCAGGCTAACACTGAAGCTTTCTTT. Its translation: CASSPGQANTEAFF.

This clonotype was detected only a few times. This chain uses TRBV10-3 with TRBJ2-1, with D unresolved. Trimming removed 6 bases from V and 0 bases from J, with 15 bases in between. Looked up from germline, CDR1 is ENHRY and CDR2 is SYGVKD. This CDR3 is built from 16 residues. CDR3 sequence reads: CAISFGPSSSYNEQFF. The CDR3 region has the DNA TGTGCCATCAGCTTCGGTCCATCGAGCTCCTACAATGAGCAGTTCTTC.

The chain is built from TRBV7-2 and TRBJ2-3; the D is unclear. This CDR3 contains 16 residues. V gave up 1 base and J gave up 0 bases, with 11 bases separating them. Looked up from germline, CDR1 is SGHTA and CDR2 is FQGNSA. CDR3 protein: CASSLGAALSTDTQYF. As DNA, the CDR3 is TGTGCCAGCAGCTTAGGTGCAGCTCTTAGCACAGATACGCAGTATTTT.

In its sample, this clonotype was seen a few times. The gene calls are TRBV3-1 and TRBJ1-1; unclear D gene. The CDR3 runs 14 residues. The V and J ends lost 1 base and 5 bases respectively, with 11 bases between them. Germline V gene lookup returns CDR1 LGHDT and CDR2 YNNKEL (reference sequence). The CDR3 spells CASSQVRGKTEAFF. In DNA form, the CDR3 reads TGTGCCAGCAGCCAAGTACGGGGTAAAACTGAAGCTTTCTTT.

This clonotype showed up just a few times. The genes are TRBV20-1 and TRBJ1-1, with D possibly being TRBD1 (6 bases). This CDR3 has 15 residues. The germline V gene encodes CDR1 DFQATT and CDR2 SNEGSKA (reference sequence). Trimming cost V 0 bases and J 0 bases, with 11 bases left between them. Here the CDR3 reads CSARDYAGVNTEAFF. The CDR3 region has the DNA TGCAGTGCTAGAGATTACGCAGGGGTGAACACTGAAGCTTTCTTT.